This T cell receptor beta chain was retrieved from a study of shared clonotypes between healthy human individuals. Overall study results and limits: Relative to their counterparts shared across all four donors, non-shared clonotypes exhibited diminished generation probabilities. It was the few donors that limited the genetic and exposure-history diversity represented.

The CDR3 consists of 13 residues. Trimming removed 8 bases at V and 0 bases at J, with 13 bases between. In germline, CDR1 is SQVTM, CDR2 ANQGSEA. Naive CD45RA+ and memory CD45RA-negative subsets were split from CD4+ cells. Researchers divided each subset's genomic DNA evenly across several immunoSEQ plates. Repertoires were generated with immunoSEQ multiplex PCR, while TCRdb's copy carries only in-frame clones and drops some. The sample has roughly 2 million clones, approximately 94% seen once. Turning to this clone: Antigen specificity is unknown.

The chain uses TRBV29-1 and TRBJ1-1; no firm D call. This clonotype was sampled from a man younger than 35 in good health. The specimen sequenced was naive CD4+ T cells sorted from blood. The subset here: CD45RA+ positively selected. CDR3 region: CSTREDLNTEAFF. In nucleotides, the CDR3 is TGCAGCACTCGTGAAGATTTGAACACTGAAGCTTTCTTT.